This is a list of T cell receptor beta chains from one sample in a study of blood T cell repertoires in COVID-19. Using immunoSEQ multiplex PCR, the repertoire was profiled, and TCRdb retains in-frame clones only, with some absent. The table lists more than 60,000 clones, around 67% of them singletons, with 2.5% to 3% in the top ten. The sequenced sample consisted of peripheral blood. Source of these receptors: a human donor with acute or convalescent COVID-19. The donor label of this sample is uncertain. Both conserved end residues are part of each CDR3. The D gene is left open where the match is weak. Some rows have no size entry. The others give once, few or many, or a class for an expanded clone.

d_gene: TRBD1
abundance: .
v_gene: TRBV5-1
j_gene: TRBJ1-2
CDR3aa: CASSLELGQGADGYTF
CDR3nt: TGCGCCAGCAGCTTGGAGTTGGGACAGGGGGCCGATGGCTACACCTTC

d_gene: TRBD1
abundance: few
v_gene: TRBV5-4
j_gene: TRBJ2-2
CDR3aa: CASSLFRGQGKSGELFF
CDR3nt: TGTGCCAGCAGCTTGTTCCGAGGACAGGGGAAGTCCGGGGAGCTGTTTTTT

d_gene: .
abundance: .
v_gene: TRBV3-1/TRBV3-2
j_gene: TRBJ1-2
CDR3aa: CASSPGVGEAGYTF
CDR3nt: TGTGCCAGCAGCCCCGGGGTAGGGGAGGCTGGCTACACCTTC

d_gene: TRBD2
abundance: .
v_gene: TRBV7-2
j_gene: TRBJ2-7
CDR3aa: CASSEGLASVYEQYF
CDR3nt: TGTGCCAGCAGCGAGGGACTAGCGTCAGTCTACGAGCAGTACTTC

d_gene: .
abundance: .
v_gene: TRBV6-5
j_gene: TRBJ1-2
CDR3aa: CASSPAGQGGGYTF
CDR3nt: TGTGCCAGCAGTCCTGCCGGGCAGGGCGGAGGCTACACCTTC

d_gene: TRBD1
abundance: few
v_gene: TRBV6-5
j_gene: TRBJ2-1
CDR3aa: CAGGRAGGYNEQFF
CDR3nt: TGTGCCGGCGGGCGGGCAGGGGGCTACAATGAGCAGTTCTTC

d_gene: TRBD1
abundance: once
v_gene: TRBV20-1
j_gene: TRBJ1-1
CDR3aa: CSASGRRQGTAEAFF
CDR3nt: TGCAGTGCTAGTGGGAGACGACAGGGAACGGCTGAAGCTTTCTTT

d_gene: TRBD1
abundance: once
v_gene: TRBV6-5
j_gene: TRBJ1-3
CDR3aa: CASRPQGAKGNTIYF
CDR3nt: TGTGCCAGCAGGCCACAGGGGGCTAAGGGAAACACCATATATTTT

d_gene: .
abundance: once
v_gene: TRBV9
j_gene: TRBJ2-5
CDR3aa: CASSVGDVETQYF
CDR3nt: TGTGCCAGCAGCGTAGGAGATGTAGAGACCCAGTACTTC

d_gene: TRBD2
abundance: .
v_gene: TRBV11-1
j_gene: TRBJ2-1
CDR3aa: CASSPPGGRYNEQFF
CDR3nt: TGTGCCAGCAGCCCCCCTGGCGGGAGGTACAATGAGCAGTTCTTC

d_gene: TRBD2
abundance: once
v_gene: TRBV24-1
j_gene: TRBJ2-5
CDR3aa: CATSDLPSGDRETQYF
CDR3nt: TGTGCCACCAGTGATTTGCCTAGCGGGGACCGGGAGACCCAGTACTTC

d_gene: .
abundance: once
v_gene: TRBV3-1/TRBV3-2
j_gene: TRBJ1-5
CDR3aa: CASSHNSNQPQHF
CDR3nt: TGTGCCAGCAGCCATAATAGCAATCAGCCCCAGCATTTT

d_gene: TRBD2
abundance: .
v_gene: TRBV7-3
j_gene: TRBJ2-1
CDR3aa: CASSLGLAGVNEQFF
CDR3nt: TGTGCCAGCAGCTTAGGACTAGCAGGGGTCAATGAGCAGTTCTTC

d_gene: .
abundance: .
v_gene: TRBV18
j_gene: TRBJ1-5
CDR3aa: CASSWAGVGQPQHF
CDR3nt: TGTGCCAGCTCCTGGGCAGGGGTCGGGCAGCCCCAGCATTTT

d_gene: TRBD2
abundance: .
v_gene: TRBV24-1
j_gene: TRBJ2-5
CDR3aa: CATSPEGREGRETQYF
CDR3nt: TGTGCCACCAGTCCCGAGGGGCGGGAGGGGCGAGAGACCCAGTACTTC

d_gene: TRBD1
abundance: .
v_gene: TRBV6-1
j_gene: TRBJ1-5
CDR3aa: CASSDRTGYQPQHF
CDR3nt: TGTGCCAGCAGTGACCGGACAGGATATCAGCCCCAGCATTTT

d_gene: .
abundance: .
v_gene: TRBV29-1
j_gene: TRBJ2-5
CDR3aa: CSTSQLRQETQYF
CDR3nt: TGCAGCACCTCACAGCTCCGCCAAGAGACCCAGTACTTC

d_gene: .
abundance: once
v_gene: TRBV9
j_gene: TRBJ2-4
CDR3aa: CASSVDRGIQYF
CDR3nt: TGTGCCAGCAGCGTAGATCGGGGGATTCAGTACTTC

d_gene: .
abundance: .
v_gene: TRBV28
j_gene: TRBJ2-7
CDR3aa: CASTPDGDRWESYEQYF
CDR3nt: TGTGCCAGCACCCCCGACGGCGACAGGTGGGAATCCTACGAGCAGTACTTC

d_gene: .
abundance: .
v_gene: TRBV6-2/TRBV6-3
j_gene: TRBJ1-5
CDR3aa: CASSYQGARKHF
CDR3nt: TGTGCCAGCAGTTACCAAGGGGCACGGAAGCATTTT

d_gene: .
abundance: .
v_gene: TRBV3-1/TRBV3-2
j_gene: TRBJ2-1
CDR3aa: CASSQEAGFNEQFF
CDR3nt: TGTGCCAGCAGCCAAGAAGCGGGCTTCAATGAGCAGTTCTTC

d_gene: TRBD2
abundance: .
v_gene: TRBV7-3
j_gene: TRBJ2-5
CDR3aa: CASSLAGDGTQYF
CDR3nt: TGTGCCAGCAGCTTAGCGGGAGACGGAACCCAGTACTTC

d_gene: .
abundance: .
v_gene: TRBV12-5
j_gene: TRBJ2-2
CDR3aa: CASGLRDTGELFF
CDR3nt: TGTGCTAGTGGTTTGAGAGACACCGGGGAGCTGTTTTTT

d_gene: .
abundance: .
v_gene: TRBV21-1
j_gene: TRBJ2-3
CDR3aa: CASSNHFGDRGPRNLTDTQYF
CDR3nt: TGTGCCAGCAGCAACCACTTCGGGGACAGGGGGCCAAGAAACCTCACAGATACGCAGTATTTT

d_gene: TRBD1
abundance: .
v_gene: TRBV6-2/TRBV6-3
j_gene: TRBJ2-2
CDR3aa: CASSYGTANTGELFF
CDR3nt: TGTGCCAGCAGTTACGGGACAGCAAACACCGGGGAGCTGTTTTTT

d_gene: TRBD2
abundance: .
v_gene: TRBV30
j_gene: TRBJ2-3
CDR3aa: CAWSLGLAGSTDTQYF
CDR3nt: TGTGCCTGGAGTCTTGGACTAGCGGGGAGCACAGATACGCAGTATTTT

d_gene: .
abundance: .
v_gene: TRBV28
j_gene: TRBJ1-1
CDR3aa: CATLGRVGTEAFF
CDR3nt: TGTGCCACTCTTGGCAGGGTGGGCACTGAAGCTTTCTTT

d_gene: TRBD1
abundance: .
v_gene: TRBV5-6
j_gene: TRBJ2-3
CDR3aa: CASSLEQGAFTDTQYF
CDR3nt: TGTGCCAGCAGCTTGGAGCAGGGGGCGTTCACAGATACGCAGTATTTT

d_gene: .
abundance: .
v_gene: TRBV5-1
j_gene: TRBJ2-5
CDR3aa: CASSGGQETQYF
CDR3nt: TGCGCCAGCAGCGGCGGACAAGAGACCCAGTACTTC

d_gene: .
abundance: .
v_gene: TRBV10-3
j_gene: TRBJ2-1
CDR3aa: CATSASSYNEQFF
CDR3nt: TGTGCCACTAGCGCCTCCTCCTACAATGAGCAGTTCTTC

d_gene: TRBD2
abundance: .
v_gene: TRBV11-3
j_gene: TRBJ2-1
CDR3aa: CASSLDGGASGEQFF
CDR3nt: TGTGCCAGCAGCTTGGACGGGGGGGCCAGTGGTGAGCAGTTCTTC

d_gene: TRBD1
abundance: few
v_gene: TRBV9
j_gene: TRBJ2-2
CDR3aa: CASSTRQGAGELFF
CDR3nt: TGTGCCAGCAGCACTCGACAGGGGGCCGGGGAGCTGTTTTTT

d_gene: .
abundance: .
v_gene: TRBV14
j_gene: TRBJ2-1
CDR3aa: CASSRGGGPDEQFF
CDR3nt: TGTGCCAGCAGCCGGGGGGGCGGCCCCGATGAGCAGTTCTTC

d_gene: TRBD2
abundance: few
v_gene: TRBV28
j_gene: TRBJ2-7
CDR3aa: CASSFGDPSGSYEQYF
CDR3nt: TGTGCCAGCAGTTTTGGAGACCCTAGCGGCTCCTACGAGCAGTACTTC

d_gene: .
abundance: few
v_gene: TRBV19
j_gene: TRBJ2-5
CDR3aa: CASSTRGQRETQYF
CDR3nt: TGTGCCAGTAGTACCCGAGGACAGAGGGAGACCCAGTACTTC

d_gene: .
abundance: many
v_gene: TRBV2
j_gene: TRBJ2-1
CDR3aa: CASNTRQPYNEQFF
CDR3nt: TGTGCCAGCAATACGAGACAGCCATACAATGAGCAGTTCTTC

d_gene: .
abundance: few
v_gene: TRBV28
j_gene: TRBJ1-6
CDR3aa: CATRPSQGKESPLHF
CDR3nt: TGTGCCACCAGACCATCGCAGGGGAAAGAATCACCCCTCCACTTT

d_gene: .
abundance: .
v_gene: TRBV5-6
j_gene: TRBJ1-6
CDR3aa: CASSYGTLEILGNSPLHF
CDR3nt: TGTGCCAGCAGCTACGGGACACTGGAGATCTTAGGGAATTCACCCCTCCACTTT

d_gene: .
abundance: .
v_gene: TRBV7-2
j_gene: TRBJ1-6
CDR3aa: CASSLGTSNSPLHF
CDR3nt: TGTGCCAGCAGCTTAGGGACTTCTAATTCACCCCTCCACTTT

d_gene: .
abundance: .
v_gene: TRBV7-6
j_gene: TRBJ2-5
CDR3aa: CASSQDTLQETQYF
CDR3nt: TGTGCCAGCAGCCAGGACACTTTACAAGAGACCCAGTACTTC

d_gene: TRBD2
abundance: .
v_gene: TRBV3-1/TRBV3-2
j_gene: TRBJ2-1
CDR3aa: CASSLLQLAGSNEQFF
CDR3nt: TGTGCCAGCAGCCTCCTCCAACTAGCGGGGAGTAATGAGCAGTTCTTC

d_gene: TRBD1
abundance: .
v_gene: TRBV7-8
j_gene: TRBJ2-7
CDR3aa: CASSPGTGPYEQYF
CDR3nt: TGTGCCAGCAGCCCCGGGACAGGGCCCTACGAGCAGTACTTC